This passage covers 10 T cell receptor beta chains from one sample sequenced in a study of blood T cell repertoires in COVID-19. Assay used: immunoSEQ multiplex PCR; TCRdb lists only in-frame clones, some missing. Seen here are fewer than 200,000 clones, roughly 80% observed once, and the top ten hold 4.4%. Input material: PBMCs or T cells enriched from blood (not recorded which). The source is a woman in her fifties or sixties who had recovered from COVID-19.

The chain is built from TRBV27 and TRBJ1-6; no definite D call. From germline, CDR1 is MNHEY and CDR2 SMNVEV (reference sequence). The CDR3 contains 15 residues. Trimming took 7 bases from V and 0 from J, leaving 10 bases between them. CDR3 residues: CASTRLSSYNSPLHF. As DNA, the CDR3 is TGTGCCAGCACTCGGTTGAGCTCCTATAATTCACCCCTCCACTTT.

The chain links TRBV3-1 (or the pseudogene TRBV3-2) to TRBJ2-7, with TRBD1 identical over 12 bases. This CDR3 is 15 amino acids long. With V trimmed by 4 bases and J by 3 bases, 4 bases remained unmatched. Germline V gene data show CDR1 as LGHDT and CDR2 as YNNKEL (reference sequence). CDR3 coding DNA: TGTGCCAGCAGCCCGGGACAGGGGGCAATCTACGAGCAGTACGTC. It is translated as CASSPGQGAIYEQYV.

This clone appeared a few times. This chain connects TRBV6-5 to TRBJ1-1, with a possible D match to TRBD1 (6 bases). Germline V CDR1 and CDR2: MNHEY, SVGAGI. Between the trimmed V and J ends, which lost 3 bases and 3 bases, there was a span of 17 bases. This CDR3 has 16 residues. The CDR3 DNA follows: TGTGCCAGCAGTTATTCACCATCGGGGGGGCACACTGAAGCTTTCTTT. Its protein is CASSYSPSGGHTEAFF.

The V call is TRBV18, the J call TRBJ2-3, with D hard to call. CDR1 KGHSH and CDR2 LQKENI come from the germline V gene. The CDR3 has 14 amino acids. The V and J ends lost 2 bases and 2 bases respectively, with 8 bases between them. CDR3 protein: CASSPGRTTDTQYF. The DNA for the CDR3 is TGTGCCAGCTCACCAGGGCGAACCACAGATACGCAGTATTTT.

This chain connects TRBV4-3 to TRBJ2-3; 9 bases match TRBD1. The CDR3 runs 15 residues. Per the germline V gene, CDR1 is LGHNA and CDR2 is YSLEER. V lost 4 bases to trimming and J lost 5 bases; unmatched junction nucleotides: 7. The CDR3 sequence is CASSLQGQGRDTQYF. The CDR3 nucleotides are TGCGCCAGCAGCCTCCAGGGACAGGGAAGAGATACGCAGTATTTT.

A single count supports this clone. This rearrangement joins TRBV28 to TRBJ1-2, with 7 bases that match TRBD1. Trimming cost V 6 bases and J 1 base; bases outside gene matches: 8. The CDR3 runs 15 residues. The germline V gene encodes CDR1 MDHEN and CDR2 SYDVKM. The chain's CDR3 is CASRNRGLNNYGYTF. The DNA of the CDR3 is TGTGCCAGCAGAAACAGGGGTCTCAATAACTATGGCTACACCTTC.

This sequence joins TRBV5-1 and TRBJ1-2, with 8 positions matching TRBD1. Trimming cost V 4 bases and J 6 bases; bases outside gene matches: 5. The CDR3 runs to 13 residues. Germline CDR1 reads SGHRS; CDR2 reads YFSETQ. CDR3 nucleotide sequence: TGCGCCAGCAGCCCACAGACAGGGGATGGCTACACCTTC. This gives the protein CASSPQTGDGYTF. Using reference TRBV5-1 and TRBJ1-2 for the parts outside the CDR3, the full variable domain is KAGVTQTPRYLIKTRGQQVTLSCSPISGHRSVSWYQQTPGQGLQFLFEYFSETQRNKGNFPGRFSGRQFSNSRSEMNVSTLELGDSALYLCASSPQTGDGYTFGSGTRLTVV.

This sequence joins TRBV2 and TRBJ2-5; D gene ambiguous. From germline, CDR1 is SNHLY and CDR2 FYNNEI. V was clipped by 5 bases and J by 6 bases, with 4 bases between them. This CDR3 region has 10 residues. CDR3 sequence reads: CASSSKTQYF. The CDR3 bases are TGTGCCAGCAGTTCAAAGACCCAGTACTTC.

This clone was seen a single time. The V gene is TRBV6-6, the J gene TRBJ2-1; 14 bases match TRBD2. V was clipped by 7 bases and J by 8 bases; unmatched bases: 10. The CDR3 is 16 amino acids. Looked up from germline, CDR1 is MNHNY and CDR2 is SVGAGI (reference sequence). The CDR3 DNA is TGTGCCAGCACCTCTCATCTGACTAGCGGGGGGGATGAGCAGTTCTTC. Translating it yields CASTSHLTSGGDEQFF.

This rearrangement joins TRBV18 to TRBJ2-7; a weak D match, TRBD2 (7 bases). Germline assignment: CDR1 KGHSH and CDR2 LQKENI. Trimming left V 2 bases short and J 3 bases short, with 11 bases between. This CDR3 spans 14 amino acids. CDR3 sequence reads: CASSPGGGYYEQYV. DNA of the CDR3: TGTGCCAGCTCACCAGGGGGGGGCTACTACGAGCAGTACGTC.